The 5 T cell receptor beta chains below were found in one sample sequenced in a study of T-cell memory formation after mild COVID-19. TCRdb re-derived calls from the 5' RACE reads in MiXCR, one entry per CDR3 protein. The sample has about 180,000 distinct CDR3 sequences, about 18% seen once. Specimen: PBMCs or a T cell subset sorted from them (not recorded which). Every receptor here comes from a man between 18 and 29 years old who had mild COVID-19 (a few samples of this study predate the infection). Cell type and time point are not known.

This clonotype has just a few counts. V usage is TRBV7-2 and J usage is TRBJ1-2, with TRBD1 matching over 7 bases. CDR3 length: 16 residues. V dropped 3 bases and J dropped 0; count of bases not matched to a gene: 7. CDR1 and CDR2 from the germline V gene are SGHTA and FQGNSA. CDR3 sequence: CASSFGTAKSNYGYTF. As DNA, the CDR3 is TGTGCCAGCAGCTTCGGGACAGCTAAATCTAACTATGGCTACACCTTC.

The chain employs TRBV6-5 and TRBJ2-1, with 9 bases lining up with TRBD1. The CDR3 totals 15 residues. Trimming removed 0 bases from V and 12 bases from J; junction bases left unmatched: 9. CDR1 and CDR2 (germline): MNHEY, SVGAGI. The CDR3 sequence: CASSYSSGTGRRQFF. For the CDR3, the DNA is TGTGCCAGCAGTTACTCCTCGGGGACAGGGAGAAGGCAGTTCTTC.

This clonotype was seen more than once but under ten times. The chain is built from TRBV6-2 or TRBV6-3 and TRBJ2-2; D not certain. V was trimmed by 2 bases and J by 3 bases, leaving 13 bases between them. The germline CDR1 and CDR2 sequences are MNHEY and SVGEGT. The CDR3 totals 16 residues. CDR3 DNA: TGTGCCAGCAGTTACGTGCAGCCCCGAGACACCGGGGAGCTGTTTTTT. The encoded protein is CASSYVQPRDTGELFF.

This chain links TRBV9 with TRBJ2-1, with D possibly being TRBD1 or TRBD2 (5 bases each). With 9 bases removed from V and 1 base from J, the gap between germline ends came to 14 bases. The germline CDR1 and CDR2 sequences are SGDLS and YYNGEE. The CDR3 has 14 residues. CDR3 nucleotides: TGTGCCACCGGGGTAGGGGCGTCCTACAATGAGCAGTTCTTC. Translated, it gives CATGVGASYNEQFF.

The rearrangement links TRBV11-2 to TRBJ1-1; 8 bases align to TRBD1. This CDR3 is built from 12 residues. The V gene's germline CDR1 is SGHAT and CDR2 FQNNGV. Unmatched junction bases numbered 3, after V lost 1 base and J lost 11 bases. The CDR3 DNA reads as TGTGCCAGCAGCTTAGGGCACAGGGGGGCTTTCTTT. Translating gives CASSLGHRGAFF.